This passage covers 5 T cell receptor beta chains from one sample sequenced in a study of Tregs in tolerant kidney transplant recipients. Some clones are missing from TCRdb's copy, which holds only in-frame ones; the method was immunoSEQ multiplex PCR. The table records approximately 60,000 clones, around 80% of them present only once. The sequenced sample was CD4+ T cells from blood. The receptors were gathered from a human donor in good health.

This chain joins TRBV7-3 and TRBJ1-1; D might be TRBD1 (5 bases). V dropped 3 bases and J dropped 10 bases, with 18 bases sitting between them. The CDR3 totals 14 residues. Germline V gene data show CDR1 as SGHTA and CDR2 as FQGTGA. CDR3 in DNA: TGTGCCAGCAGCTTGGACGGGGGTTCAGTGGGAGCTTTCTTT. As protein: CASSLDGGSVGAFF.

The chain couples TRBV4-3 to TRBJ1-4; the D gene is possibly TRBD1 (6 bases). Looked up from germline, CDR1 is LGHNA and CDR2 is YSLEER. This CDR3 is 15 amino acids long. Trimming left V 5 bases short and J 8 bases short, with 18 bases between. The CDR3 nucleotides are TGCGCCAGCAGCAGAAAGGGGGGGGCTCAAGAAAAACTGTTTTTT. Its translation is CASSRKGGAQEKLFF.

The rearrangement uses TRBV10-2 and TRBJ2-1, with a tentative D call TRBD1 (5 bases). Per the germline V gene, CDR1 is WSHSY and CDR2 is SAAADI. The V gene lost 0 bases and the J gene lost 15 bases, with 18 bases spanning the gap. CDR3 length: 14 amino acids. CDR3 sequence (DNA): TGCGCCAGCAGTGAGTCAAGGCCCACTTGGGGCGGGTTCTTC. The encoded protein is CASSESRPTWGGFF.

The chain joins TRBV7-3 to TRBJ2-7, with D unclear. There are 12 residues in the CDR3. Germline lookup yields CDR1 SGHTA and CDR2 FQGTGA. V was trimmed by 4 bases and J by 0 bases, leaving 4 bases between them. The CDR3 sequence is CASSSLSYEQYF. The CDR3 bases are TGTGCCAGCAGCTCTCTCTCCTACGAGCAGTACTTC.

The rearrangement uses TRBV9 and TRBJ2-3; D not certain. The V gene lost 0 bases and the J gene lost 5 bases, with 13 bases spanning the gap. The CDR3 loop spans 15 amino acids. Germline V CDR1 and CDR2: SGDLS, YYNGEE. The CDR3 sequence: CASSVAPRTEDTQYF. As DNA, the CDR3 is TGTGCCAGCAGCGTAGCCCCTAGAACCGAAGATACGCAGTATTTT.